The TCR beta chain under discussion was sequenced for a study of T-cell reconstitution after alpha-beta-depleted transplantation in children. Germline V gene sequence: CDR1 LNHNV, CDR2 YYDKDF (reference sequence). V was cut by 0 bases and J by 7 bases, with 16 bases left in between. CDR3 size: 16 residues. A remark on this clonotype: The antigen remains undetermined.

Study findings and constraints: Elevated TCRbeta diversity at day 60 was traced, in some patients, to surviving recipient T cells and thymic progenitors. Expanded clones from the graft, numbering several hundred, reportedly supplied alpha-beta T cells about two months after transplant. T cells produced anew were the main source of T-cell counts and diversity one year after transplant.

A library of TCRbeta sequences, prepared with unique molecular identifiers, was generated. TCRdb re-called the PCR reads with MiXCR, one entry per CDR3 protein. Seen here are 450,000 to 550,000 distinct CDR3 sequences, approximately 10% observed once, and the top ten hold 14%. Here the sequenced sample was PBMCs, mostly from graft donor cells, taken 180 days after TCRalphabeta/CD19-depleted stem cell transplant. The V and J genes are TRBV15 and TRBJ2-1; D is unresolved. The clonotype comes from a female patient aged 2 to 10 who had a stem cell transplant for aplastic anemia, so the T cells may come from the graft donor. DNA of the CDR3: TGTGCCACCAGCAGAGATCCCCTACCTACTATTAATGAGCAGTTCTTC. It codes for CATSRDPLPTINEQFF.